Each of the 12 T cell receptor beta chains below was sequenced from the same sample in a study of OX40 agonist ivuxolimab in advanced cancers. Using immunoSEQ multiplex PCR, the repertoire was profiled, and TCRdb retains in-frame clones only, with some absent. This sample has approximately 77,000 clones, with around 83% found just once. The sample was CD4+ or CD8+ T cells sorted from blood, taken in a trial of the OX40 agonist ivuxolimab. These receptors came from an adult with an advanced solid tumor such as melanoma, head and neck, liver or kidney cancer.

This chain connects TRBV14 to TRBJ2-2; 9 bases fit TRBD1. V was clipped by 6 bases and J by 8 bases; unmatched bases: 4. Germline loops: CDR1 SGHDN, CDR2 FVKESK. The length of the CDR3 is 13 residues. The CDR3 loop is CASRTGGTGELFF. The DNA for the CDR3 is TGTGCCAGCAGAACAGGGGGCACAGGGGAGCTGTTTTTT.

The rearrangement uses TRBV15 and TRBJ1-5; D call uncertain. There are 16 residues in the CDR3. Germline V gene lookup returns CDR1 LNHNV and CDR2 YYDKDF (reference sequence). V dropped 2 bases and J dropped 0 bases, with 11 bases sitting between them. This CDR3 is CATSRLEDGSNQPQHF. Here the CDR3 DNA reads TGTGCCACCAGCAGACTGGAGGACGGTAGCAATCAGCCCCAGCATTTT.

To note about this clone: This sample includes further DNA sequences coding for the same CDR3. V is TRBV4-1 and J is TRBJ2-1; D call uncertain. V lost 1 base to trimming and J lost 0 bases, with 10 bases between them. The CDR3 contains 16 residues. In germline, CDR1 is MGHRA, CDR2 YSYEKL. CDR3 coding DNA: TGCGCCAGCAGCCAAGTTAACTTGGTCTCCTACAATGAGCAGTTCTTC. Encoded protein: CASSQVNLVSYNEQFF.

CDR3 sequence reads: CASSQIGNTIYF. CDR3 DNA sequence: TGTGCCAGCAGCCAGATTGGAAACACCATATATTTT. The V call is TRBV5-8, the J call TRBJ1-3, with D unresolved. The CDR3 covers 12 residues. Germline V gene lookup returns CDR1 SGHTS and CDR2 YDEGEE. With 4 bases removed from V and 3 bases from J, the gap between germline ends came to 5 bases.

The chain has TRBV7-9 and TRBJ1-4; D possibly corresponds to TRBD1 (5 bases). V was trimmed by 3 bases and J by 8 bases, leaving 13 bases between them. The CDR3 sequence is 14 residues long. Germline loops: CDR1 SEHNR, CDR2 FQNEAQ (reference sequence). The CDR3 DNA reads TGTGCCAGCAGCTTGGGACCTAGGGGAGAAAAACTGTTTTTT. This translates into CASSLGPRGEKLFF. Together with reference TRBV7-9 and TRBJ1-4, the CDR3 gives the full variable domain: DTGVSQNPRHKITKRGQNVTFRCDPISEHNRLYWYRQTLGQGPEFLTYFQNEAQLEKSRLLSDRFSAERPKGSFSTLEIQRTEQGDSAMYLCASSLGPRGEKLFFGSGTQLSVL.

The chain recombines TRBV18 with TRBJ1-5, with a possible D match to TRBD1 (6 bases). The CDR3 covers 16 residues. Trimming cost V 5 bases and J 0 bases, with 14 bases left between them. CDR1 is KGHSH and CDR2 is LQKENI in the germline V gene. This CDR3 is CASSASGGHSNQPQHF. Written as DNA, the CDR3 is TGTGCCAGCTCAGCAAGTGGGGGCCATAGCAATCAGCCCCAGCATTTT.

The chain couples TRBV19 to TRBJ2-3; D may match TRBD1 or TRBD2 (6 bases each). V lost 5 bases and J lost 0, with 15 bases in between. The CDR3 is made up of 16 amino acids. Germline V gene sequence: CDR1 LNHDA, CDR2 SQIVND (reference sequence). This CDR3 is CASSPRGRGSTDTQYF. CDR3 DNA sequence: TGTGCCAGTAGTCCCCGGGGGCGCGGGAGCACAGATACGCAGTATTTT.

The rearrangement uses TRBV13 and TRBJ2-3, with 12 nucleotides matching TRBD2. Trimming cost V 5 bases and J 1 base; bases outside gene matches: 10. The CDR3 contains 18 residues. CDR1 PRHDT and CDR2 FYEKMQ come from the germline V gene (reference sequence). DNA for the CDR3: TGTGCCAGCAGCCTACGGCTAGCGGGGGGGCCAGGCACAGATACGCAGTATTTT. Translated, it gives CASSLRLAGGPGTDTQYF.

The V gene is TRBV11-2, the J gene TRBJ1-5; D unresolved. Germline lookup yields CDR1 SGHAT and CDR2 FQNNGV. V lost 0 bases and J 5 bases, leaving 14 bases between the germline ends. This CDR3 has 16 amino acids. The CDR3 region is CASSLDGKAGYQPQHF. The CDR3 nucleotides read TGTGCCAGCAGCTTAGACGGGAAGGCCGGTTATCAGCCCCAGCATTTT. Full variable domain (remainder filled in from reference TRBV11-2 and TRBJ1-5): EAGVAQSPRYKIIEKRQSVAFWCNPISGHATLYWYQQILGQGPKLLIQFQNNGVVDDSQLPKDRFSAERLKGVDSTLKIQPAKLEDSAVYLCASSLDGKAGYQPQHFGDGTRLSIL.

The rearrangement joins TRBV4-3 to TRBJ1-6, with unresolved D. V dropped 0 bases and J dropped 10 bases, with 7 bases sitting between them. The CDR3 sequence is 13 residues long. Germline V lookup: CDR1 LGHNA, CDR2 YSLEER. CDR3 in amino acids: CASSQDWTSPLHF. DNA for the CDR3: TGCGCCAGCAGCCAAGACTGGACCTCACCCCTCCACTTT.

The rearrangement links TRBV5-1 to TRBJ1-1; D perhaps matches TRBD1 (5 bases). Germline assignment: CDR1 SGHRS and CDR2 YFSETQ. V was trimmed by 4 bases and J by 0 bases, leaving 16 bases between them. The CDR3 extends over 16 amino acids. The CDR3 reads CASSAGEGRMNTEAFF. CDR3 in DNA: TGCGCCAGCAGCGCCGGGGAGGGGAGAATGAACACTGAAGCTTTCTTT.

This chain joins TRBV7-6 and TRBJ2-2, with D perhaps matching TRBD1 (6 bases). V gave up 5 bases and J gave up 0 bases, with 13 bases separating them. The CDR3 consists of 16 residues. In germline, CDR1 is SGHVS, CDR2 FNYEAQ. Here the CDR3 DNA reads TGTGCCAGCAGCCTACTCGGGACACCGAACACCGGGGAGCTGTTTTTT. Protein product: CASSLLGTPNTGELFF.